These 10 T cell receptor beta chains were all obtained from the same sample, sequenced in a study of OX40 agonist ivuxolimab in advanced cancers. Libraries were prepared through the immunoSEQ multiplex PCR assay. The table was pulled from immuneACCESS by TCRdb, which kept in-frame rearrangements only. Such tables lose some clones; where checked, under half of the loss comes from unresolved V genes, and the rest has no known cause. The sample records tens of thousands of clones, about 80% of which are singletons. The top ten constitute less than 0.9% of the sample. The sequences come from CD4+ or CD8+ T cells sorted from blood, collected in a trial of the OX40 agonist ivuxolimab. These receptors all stem from an adult with an advanced solid tumor such as melanoma, head and neck, liver or kidney cancer.

The genes are TRBV19 and TRBJ2-2; 8 nucleotides align to TRBD2. The CDR3 consists of 21 residues. Germline lookup yields CDR1 LNHDA and CDR2 SQIVND (reference sequence). The junction had 19 bases not matched to a gene; V was cut back by 4 bases and J by 0 bases. CDR3 coding DNA: TGTGCCAGTAGTACCCCCCCGGGTAGCGGGACCAACCCTGCGAACACCGGGGAGCTGTTTTTT. Translation: CASSTPPGSGTNPANTGELFF.

The chain carries TRBV30 and TRBJ2-3; 8 bases are a match to TRBD2. V lost 1 base, J lost 1 base, and 7 bases stayed unmatched. Germline V gene data show CDR1 as GTSNPN and CDR2 as SVGIG (reference sequence). The CDR3 is 16 amino acids. CDR3 protein: CAWSDLGLGGTDTQYF. CDR3 DNA: TGTGCCTGGAGTGACCTGGGACTAGGGGGCACAGATACGCAGTATTTT.

The CDR3 protein is CATARRGGVEETQYF. The CDR3 DNA follows: TGTGCCACCGCCCGCCGGGGGGGGGTAGAAGAGACCCAGTACTTC. V usage is TRBV7-3 and J usage is TRBJ2-5, with 8 bases lining up with TRBD2. Germline loops: CDR1 SGHTA, CDR2 FQGTGA. Unmatched junction bases numbered 13, after V lost 10 bases and J lost 3 bases. The CDR3 is 15 residues long. The variable domain in full, completed from reference TRBV7-3 and TRBJ2-5, reads GAGVSQTPSNKVTEKGKYVELRCDPISGHTALYWYRQSLGQGPEFLIYFQGTGAADDSGLPNDRFFAVRPEGSVSTLKIQRTERGDSAVYLCATARRGGVEETQYFGPGTRLLVL.

V is TRBV10-2 and J is TRBJ1-1; TRBD1 is a possible D gene (6 bases). Trimming pared 7 bases from V and 4 bases from J, leaving 16 bases between. The germline V gene encodes CDR1 WSHSY and CDR2 SAAADI. There are 14 residues in the CDR3. CDR3 nucleotide sequence: TGCGCCAGCACCACTTGGGAGGGGGGCACTGAAGCTTTCTTT. Translated: CASTTWEGGTEAFF.

The chain combines TRBV27 with TRBJ1-2; D not certain. V was shortened by 2 bases and J by 4 bases, with 14 bases between the two germline ends. CDR3 length: 15 residues. CDR1 and CDR2 (germline): MNHEY, SMNVEV (reference sequence). This CDR3 reads CASSLSRGLSYGYTF. The DNA for the CDR3 is TGTGCCAGCAGTTTAAGTCGTGGGCTCAGCTATGGCTACACCTTC.

The V call is TRBV2, the J call TRBJ2-3; 7 bases match TRBD2. CDR1 and CDR2 from the germline V gene are SNHLY and FYNNEI. V was clipped by 5 bases and J by 6 bases; unmatched bases: 5. CDR3 length equals 13 residues. The CDR3 region is CASSWNGRDTQYF. The CDR3 DNA reads TGTGCCAGCAGTTGGAACGGGAGGGATACGCAGTATTTT.

A note on this clone: The germline gene is not matched at one end of the junction; a read error may be the cause. The rearrangement joins TRBV2 to TRBJ2-6; 8 bases agree with TRBD1. CDR1 is SNHLY and CDR2 is FYNNEI in the germline V gene. CDR3 length equals 16 residues. The CDR3 reads CTSSRETGAGANVLTF. DNA for the CDR3: TGTACCAGCAGCCGTGAGACAGGGGCAGGGGCCAACGTCCTGACTTTC. Drawing the rest from reference TRBV2 and TRBJ2-6, the complete variable domain is EPEVTQTPSHQVTQMGQEVILRCVPISNHLYFYWYRQILGQKVEFLVSFYNNEISEKSEIFDDQFSVERPDGSNFTLKIRSTKLEDSAMYFCTSSRETGAGANVLTFGAGSRLTVL.

V is TRBV12-5 and J is TRBJ2-3; the match to TRBD2 covers 12 bases. The germline CDR1 and CDR2 sequences are LGHNT and FRNRAP. The junction had 12 bases not matched to a gene; V was cut back by 5 bases and J by 0 bases. This CDR3 comprises 19 residues. The CDR3 loop reads CASGPQALGLAGSTDTQYF. The CDR3 DNA reads TGTGCTAGTGGTCCCCAAGCTTTAGGACTAGCGGGAAGCACAGATACGCAGTATTTT.

The chain is built from TRBV11-3 and TRBJ2-1, with D possibly matching TRBD1 (5 bases). There are 15 residues in the CDR3. The V end lost 3 bases, the J end lost 0 bases, and 9 bases lay between the germline ends. In germline, CDR1 is SGHNT, CDR2 YENEEA. The CDR3 protein is CASSLRQSSYNEQFF. DNA for the CDR3: TGTGCCAGCAGCTTGAGACAGAGCTCCTACAATGAGCAGTTCTTC.

The chain employs TRBV4-1 and TRBJ1-1; 10 bases agree with TRBD1. Per the germline V gene, CDR1 is MGHRA and CDR2 is YSYEKL. The V segment lost 4 bases and the J segment 1 base; nucleotides outside the gene matches: 6. The CDR3 sequence is 16 residues long. The CDR3 sequence is CASSPDRGGTNTEAFF. The CDR3 nucleotides read TGCGCCAGCAGCCCGGACAGGGGGGGGACGAACACTGAAGCTTTCTTT.